These 9 T cell receptor beta chains were all obtained from the same sample, sequenced in a study of shared clonotypes between healthy human individuals. Sequenced by immunoSEQ multiplex PCR; TCRdb stores in-frame clones only, minus some. The data show over 2 million clones, 95% seen once. The sequenced sample was naive CD4+ T cells sorted from blood. Subset here: CD45RA+ positively selected. The source of these receptors is a man aged 18 to 30 in good health.

V usage is TRBV5-6 and J usage is TRBJ2-1; tentative D call: TRBD2 (5 bases). The V end was cut by 0 bases, the J end by 1 base, with 8 bases between. The CDR3 length is 15 residues. CDR1 is SGHDT and CDR2 is YYEEEE in the germline V gene. CDR3: CASSLAGSSYNEQFF. The CDR3, as DNA: TGTGCCAGCAGCTTGGCGGGGAGTTCCTACAATGAGCAGTTCTTC.

The V and J genes are TRBV12-5 and TRBJ2-7, with D possibly TRBD1 on 6 matching bases. This CDR3 region has 18 residues. The germline gives CDR1 LGHNT, CDR2 FRNRAP. V lost 1 base to trimming and J lost 6 bases, with 25 bases between them. CDR3 nucleotides: TGTGCTAGTGGTTTGGCATACCCTAACAGGGACCCCTACGGCGAGCAGTACTTC. Translation: CASGLAYPNRDPYGEQYF.

The V and J genes are TRBV1 and TRBJ1-1. TRBV1 is shown as a pseudogene. The CDR3 loop spans 18 amino acids. CDR3 nucleotide sequence: TGCACCAGCAGCCAAAAAGAGGGGGGTGCTCTGATACCGGAGACATCTTTCTTT. Protein sequence: CTSSQKEGGALIPETSFF.

The chain has TRBV30 and TRBJ2-1; D remains ambiguous. V lost 3 bases to trimming and J lost 6 bases, with 12 bases between them. Germline CDR1 GTSNPN, CDR2 SVGIG (reference sequence). This CDR3 region has 13 residues. CDR3 in amino acids: CAWSPNLFNEQFF. The DNA of the CDR3 is TGTGCCTGGAGCCCTAATCTCTTCAATGAGCAGTTCTTC.

CDR3 region: CASSQDREDNYLAKNIQYF. Here the CDR3 DNA reads TGCGCCAGCAGCCAAGATAGGGAGGACAACTATTTAGCCAAAAACATTCAGTACTTC. The V gene is TRBV4-1, the J gene TRBJ2-4; weak D call: TRBD2 (6 bases). The CDR3 spans 19 residues. The germline CDR1 and CDR2 sequences are MGHRA and YSYEKL. V dropped 0 bases and J dropped 0 bases, with 18 bases sitting between them.

This chain uses TRBV4-2 with TRBJ2-1; tentative D call: TRBD2 (6 bases). Trimming left V 0 bases short and J 3 bases short, with 12 bases between. The germline CDR1 and CDR2 sequences are LGHNA and YNFKEQ. The CDR3 contains 16 residues. CDR3 sequence reads: CASSQDGTSIYNEQFF. The CDR3 DNA is TGTGCCAGCAGCCAAGATGGCACTAGCATCTACAATGAGCAGTTCTTC.

The chain uses TRBV5-1 and TRBJ2-7, with D possibly TRBD1 on 6 matching bases. V shed 4 bases and J shed 3 bases, with 17 bases lying between them. The CDR3 sequence is 15 residues long. CDR1 is SGHRS and CDR2 is YFSETQ in the germline V gene. DNA of the CDR3: TGCGCCAGCAGCGGGTCGCAGGGGATTAGCTACGAGCAGTACTTC. This codes for CASSGSQGISYEQYF. The full variable domain, with the rest looked up from reference TRBV5-1 and TRBJ2-7, is KAGVTQTPRYLIKTRGQQVTLSCSPISGHRSVSWYQQTPGQGLQFLFEYFSETQRNKGNFPGRFSGRQFSNSRSEMNVSTLELGDSALYLCASSGSQGISYEQYFGPGTRLTVT.

The chain carries TRBV7-2 and TRBJ2-1; TRBD2 aligns across 8 bases. The V segment lost 4 bases and the J segment 4 bases; nucleotides outside the gene matches: 6. Per germline, CDR1 SGHTA and CDR2 FQGNSA. The CDR3 spans 15 residues. The CDR3 reads CASSSPSGPYNEQFF. In DNA, the CDR3 is TGTGCCAGCAGCTCCCCTAGCGGGCCATACAATGAGCAGTTCTTC.

The table lists this clone with a count of one. The chain couples TRBV18 to TRBJ2-7, with D perhaps TRBD2 (5 bases). Trimming took off 1 base at V and 6 bases at J, with 10 bases between the two ends. This CDR3 is built from 13 residues. CDR1 is KGHSH, CDR2 LQKENI, per germline. The DNA for the CDR3 is TGTGCCAGCTCACCACAAGAGGGCGGCGAGCAGTACTTC. This sequence encodes CASSPQEGGEQYF.